Listed below are T cell receptor beta chains from one sample, sequenced in a study of immune evolution from preneoplasia to lung adenocarcinoma. The table came from immunoSEQ multiplex PCR; TCRdb's copy has only in-frame clones and leaves some out. The sample records about 41,000 clones, around 85% being singletons. The sample consisted of FFPE invasive lung adenocarcinoma tissue. Receptors originate from a person between 55 and 70 years old with lung adenocarcinoma. CDR3s include the opening cysteine and the closing phenylalanine or tryptophan. Fields, in order: D gene, J gene, clone size, V gene, CDR3 DNA, CDR3 protein. D genes are given only for firm matches. Clone size is shown for a subset of rows, as once, few, many or a class of expanded clone.

>NA|TRBJ2-5|NA|TRBV5-6
TGTGCCAGCAATGGGACCCAGTACTTC
CASNGTQYF
>NA|TRBJ2-1|few|TRBV21-1
TGTGCCAGCACCCCCCGCGGGAGGGCCGCGGACTACAATGAGCAGTTCTTC
CASTPRGRAADYNEQFF
>TRBD2|TRBJ2-3|NA|TRBV5-1
TGCGCCAGCAGTCCTGGACTAGCGGGGGGGGGCACAGATACGCAGTATTTT
CASSPGLAGGGTDTQYF
>TRBD2|TRBJ2-3|NA|TRBV5-1
TGCGCCAGCAGCTTGACTCTAGCGGCTATCACAGATACGCAGTATTTT
CASSLTLAAITDTQYF
>NA|TRBJ2-7|NA|TRBV18
TGTGCCAGCTCAACCTACGTCCTAGCATCGGCTGCCGAGCAGTACTTC
CASSTYVLASAAEQYF
>TRBD2|TRBJ2-3|NA|TRBV28
TGTGCCAGCAGTTCCTCACAGGCTAGCGGCCATACGCAGTATTTT
CASSSSQASGHTQYF
>NA|TRBJ2-5|NA|TRBV5-1
TGCGCCAGCAGCTTGGCTACCGGGACACAAGAGACCCAGTACTTC
CASSLATGTQETQYF
>TRBD1|TRBJ1-4|few|TRBV12-5
TGTGCTAGTGGTTTGGGGACAGGGGGGACTAATGAAAAACTGTTTTTT
CASGLGTGGTNEKLFF
>TRBD1|TRBJ1-1|NA|TRBV15
TGTGCCACCTTCAACGACAGGGTTCGCACTGAAGCTTTCTTT
CATFNDRVRTEAFF
>NA|TRBJ1-1|NA|TRBV28
TGTGCCAGCAGTTTAACAGGACGGATTGAAGCTTTCTTT
CASSLTGRIEAFF